A single sample gave rise to the 25 T cell receptor beta chains below, sequenced in a study of CXCR3-negative and CXCR3-positive naive CD8 T cells. Whole-study results and caveats: Hydrophobicity of TRB CDR3s was greater in CXCR3-positive naive cells than in CXCR3-negative naive cells.

Each TRB cDNA library was prepared by 5' RACE (with UMI labels). One entry per CDR3 protein, without DNA, is what TCRdb gives after re-calling the 5' RACE reads. The table for this sample gives 150,000 to 160,000 distinct CDR3 sequences. Their antigen targets remain unknown. Sequenced material: naive CXCR3+ CD8+ T cells from blood. The subset here: CD45RO-CCR7+CD27+CD95- naive CD8+ T cells expressing CXCR3 (TNR3+). All receptors derive from a human donor in good health. Some clones in this sample may be carry-over from other donors' samples.

The V call is TRBV5-1, the J call TRBJ1-1. The CDR3 consists of 12 residues. Germline V gene sequence: CDR1 SGHRS, CDR2 YFSETQ. The CDR3 loop is CASSLTGFEAFF.

The CDR3 sequence: CSVRTSGSTDTQYF. V is TRBV29-1 and J is TRBJ2-3; TCRdb selects TRBD2, and the lack of DNA leaves this call unchecked. CDR3 length: 14 amino acids. Per germline, CDR1 SQVTM and CDR2 ANQGSEA.

The J gene is TRBJ2-1, the V gene TRBV14; TCRdb names TRBD1, which stays unverified in the absence of DNA. The CDR3 consists of 14 residues. Looked up from germline, CDR1 is SGHDN and CDR2 is FVKESK. The CDR3 reads CASSQWTGTHEQFF. Combining the CDR3 with reference TRBV14 and TRBJ2-1 gives the whole variable domain EAGVTQFPSHSVIEKGQTVTLRCDPISGHDNLYWYRRVMGKEIKFLLHFVKESKQDESGMPNNRFLAERTGGTYSTLKVQPAELEDSGVYFCASSQWTGTHEQFFGPGTRLTVL.

The V and J genes are TRBV29-1 and TRBJ2-1; as DNA is missing, the TRBD2 call by TCRdb cannot be tested. Germline CDR1 and CDR2: SQVTM and ANQGSEA. CDR3 length: 16 amino acids. The CDR3 reads CSVEGGEGLSYNEQFF.

The V and J genes are TRBV10-1 and TRBJ2-3; absent DNA, TCRdb's TRBD1 call cannot be checked. The germline gives CDR1 WNHNN, CDR2 SYGVQD (reference sequence). This CDR3 contains 14 residues. CDR3 sequence: CASSGTGWKDTQYF.

This chain uses TRBV29-1 with TRBJ2-1; TCRdb calls TRBD1, which cannot be checked without DNA. This CDR3 has 14 amino acids. The V gene's germline CDR1 is SQVTM and CDR2 ANQGSEA. The CDR3 spells CSVSDRVSENEQFF.

This chain joins TRBV7-3 and TRBJ2-3. The germline gives CDR1 SGHTA, CDR2 FQGTGA. The CDR3 extends over 16 amino acids. CDR3 residues: CASSFGGVGTTDTQYF.

The CDR3: CASSEVLLSYEQYF. The chain carries TRBV6-1 and TRBJ2-7. CDR1 is MNHNS, CDR2 SASEGT, per germline. The CDR3 is 14 amino acids.

This sequence joins TRBV5-1 and TRBJ2-5; TCRdb reports TRBD1, a call that lacks DNA to check it against. Germline V gene data show CDR1 as SGHRS and CDR2 as YFSETQ. The CDR3 extends over 16 amino acids. CDR3 region: CASIGGGGTYQETQYF.

The V gene is TRBV27, the J gene TRBJ2-5; lacking DNA, the TRBD2 call made by TCRdb goes unchecked. The CDR3 contains 14 residues. The germline V gene has CDR1 MNHEY and CDR2 SMNVEV (reference sequence). CDR3 region: CASGPPVTGGTQYF.

The CDR3 spells CASSQKYQETQYF. This chain links TRBV3-1 with TRBJ2-5. CDR1 and CDR2 from the germline V gene are LGHDT and YNNKEL (reference sequence). CDR3 size: 13 residues.

V is TRBV15 and J is TRBJ1-5; TCRdb returns TRBD1, unconfirmable since there is no DNA. The germline gives CDR1 LNHNV, CDR2 YYDKDF (reference sequence). The CDR3 extends over 15 amino acids. CDR3 amino acids: CATSRTSISNQPQHF. Full variable domain (remainder filled in from reference TRBV15 and TRBJ1-5): DAMVIQNPRYQVTQFGKPVTLSCSQTLNHNVMYWYQQKSSQAPKLLFHYYDKDFNNEADTPDNFQSRRPNTSFCFLDIRSPGLGDTAMYLCATSRTSISNQPQHFGDGTRLSIL.

The chain couples TRBV2 to TRBJ2-7; the D call from TCRdb, TRBD2, cannot be confirmed without DNA. Germline CDR1 and CDR2: SNHLY and FYNNEI. The CDR3 loop spans 14 amino acids. CDR3 sequence reads: CASSVIAGNYEQYF. The whole variable domain, remainder taken from reference TRBV2 and TRBJ2-7, is EPEVTQTPSHQVTQMGQEVILRCVPISNHLYFYWYRQILGQKVEFLVSFYNNEISEKSEIFDDQFSVERPDGSNFTLKIRSTKLEDSAMYFCASSVIAGNYEQYFGPGTRLTVT.

The rearrangement uses TRBV5-1 and TRBJ1-1. The CDR3 is 14 amino acids. Germline CDR1 is SGHRS and CDR2 is YFSETQ. The CDR3 loop is CASSLDSTNTEAFF.

The chain uses TRBV28 and TRBJ2-3. CDR3 length: 14 amino acids. Germline values: CDR1 MDHEN, CDR2 SYDVKM. Here the CDR3 reads CASSLRTFTDTQYF.

The chain has TRBV7-9 and TRBJ2-3; as DNA is missing, the TRBD1 call by TCRdb cannot be tested. This CDR3 has 15 residues. Germline-derived CDR1 and CDR2 are SEHNR and FQNEAQ (reference sequence). CDR3: CASSTGTGSTDTQYF.

This chain connects TRBV20-1 to TRBJ2-7; TCRdb lists TRBD2, though no DNA is available to test this call. The CDR3 loop spans 12 amino acids. Germline V gene sequence: CDR1 DFQATT, CDR2 SNEGSKA (reference sequence). This CDR3 reads CSAREEGFEQYF.

The gene calls are TRBV12-3 or TRBV12-4 and TRBJ2-3. The CDR3 extends over 13 amino acids. The chain's CDR3 is CASREVPTDTQYF.

The CDR3 is CASSSKIPGTQQPTDTQYF. The chain employs TRBV13 and TRBJ2-3; TCRdb proposes TRBD2, but this gene call is untestable without DNA. The CDR3 runs 19 residues. The germline V gene has CDR1 PRHDT and CDR2 FYEKMQ (reference sequence).

The rearrangement joins TRBV20-1 to TRBJ2-1; lacking DNA, the TRBD2 call made by TCRdb goes unchecked. Germline assignment: CDR1 DFQATT and CDR2 SNEGSKA (reference sequence). This CDR3 has 16 residues. The CDR3 here is CSARDVETSARNEQFF.

This rearrangement joins TRBV3-1 to TRBJ2-5; the D gene TCRdb calls, TRBD1, cannot be checked with no DNA. Per germline, CDR1 LGHDT and CDR2 YNNKEL (reference sequence). This CDR3 contains 11 residues. The chain's CDR3 is CASSSGETQYF.

V usage is TRBV20-1 and J usage is TRBJ1-5. The CDR3 has 15 residues. Germline V lookup: CDR1 DFQATT, CDR2 SNEGSKA (reference sequence). The CDR3 loop reads CSARPLLPGNQPQHF.

The chain combines TRBV29-1 with TRBJ2-1; TCRdb returns TRBD2, unconfirmable since there is no DNA. Per germline, CDR1 SQVTM and CDR2 ANQGSEA. The CDR3 totals 12 residues. The CDR3 sequence is CSAGTLNNEQFF.

The V call is TRBV9, the J call TRBJ2-7; TCRdb gives TRBD2 as the D gene, but with no DNA this cannot be confirmed. Germline V lookup: CDR1 SGDLS, CDR2 YYNGEE. The CDR3 runs 14 residues. The CDR3 here is CASSVDLAGLEQYF.

The chain joins TRBV5-4 to TRBJ2-5. Germline lookup yields CDR1 SGHNT and CDR2 YYREEE (reference sequence). This CDR3 is 11 amino acids long. CDR3 protein: CASSFAETQYF.